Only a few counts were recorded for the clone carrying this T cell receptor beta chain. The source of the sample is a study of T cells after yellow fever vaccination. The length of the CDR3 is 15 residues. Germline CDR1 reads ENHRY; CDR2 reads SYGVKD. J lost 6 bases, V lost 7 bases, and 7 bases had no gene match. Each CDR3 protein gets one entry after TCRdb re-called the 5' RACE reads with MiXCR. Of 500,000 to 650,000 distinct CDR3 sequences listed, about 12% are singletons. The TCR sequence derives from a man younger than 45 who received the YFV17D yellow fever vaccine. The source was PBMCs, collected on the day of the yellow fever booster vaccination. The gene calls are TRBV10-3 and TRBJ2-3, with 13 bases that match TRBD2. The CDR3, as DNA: TGTGCCATCACTCCGACTAGCGGGAGGTCCGATACGCAGTATTTT. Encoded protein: CAITPTSGRSDTQYF.